The 15 T cell receptor beta chains given below trace back to one sample, sequenced in a study of blood T cell repertoires in COVID-19. The protocol was immunoSEQ multiplex PCR, while the TCRdb copy is restricted to in-frame clones and leaves out a portion. The sample holds 73,000 or so clones, approximately 92% seen once. The source material was peripheral blood. The source is a human donor with active COVID-19. The donor label of this sample is uncertain.

The CDR3 bases are TGTGCCACCAGAAGCGACTACGATCCCTACGAGCAGTACTTC. It encodes CATRSDYDPYEQYF. The chain recombines TRBV24-1 with TRBJ2-7; the D gene is possibly TRBD2 (5 bases). Germline CDR1 is KGHDR and CDR2 is SFDVKD. This CDR3 has 14 residues. Deletions cut 7 bases from V and 2 bases from J, with 14 bases between.

This chain links TRBV19 with TRBJ2-7; 7 bases map to TRBD1. The V segment lost 6 bases and the J segment 0 bases; nucleotides outside the gene matches: 8. CDR3 size: 15 residues. Germline CDR1 is LNHDA and CDR2 is SQIVND (reference sequence). The CDR3 region has the DNA TGTGCCAGTAGCATGGGACAGCCGAGCTCCTACGAGCAGTACTTC. Translating it yields CASSMGQPSSYEQYF.

The CDR3: CASTAVQGRTGELFF. CDR3 DNA: TGTGCCAGCACGGCTGTGCAGGGTAGGACCGGGGAGCTGTTTTTT. The J gene is TRBJ2-2, the V gene TRBV6-5; D perhaps matches TRBD1 (5 bases). Trimming left V 7 bases short and J 5 bases short, with 17 bases between. Germline CDR1 reads MNHEY; CDR2 reads SVGAGI. The CDR3 spans 15 residues.

J is TRBJ2-7 and V is TRBV28, with TRBD1 matching over 10 bases. Germline V gene lookup returns CDR1 MDHEN and CDR2 SYDVKM. J gave up 2 bases and V 8 bases, and 3 bases lay outside the gene matches. This CDR3 region has 13 residues. The chain's CDR3 is CASAGTGAYEQYF. The CDR3, as DNA: TGTGCCAGCGCCGGGACAGGGGCCTACGAGCAGTACTTC.

The chain joins TRBV25-1 to TRBJ2-2; unclear D gene. Germline CDR1 is MGHDK and CDR2 is SYGVNS. V was trimmed by 7 bases and J by 5 bases, leaving 11 bases between them. The CDR3 sequence is 13 residues long. The CDR3 reads CASTSGLTGELFF. The CDR3 DNA sequence: TGTGCCAGCACTTCCGGGTTAACCGGGGAGCTGTTTTTT.

The chain carries TRBV11-2 and TRBJ1-1; D not certain. Germline V gives CDR1 SGHAT, CDR2 FQNNGV. V lost 5 bases to trimming and J lost 4 bases, with 11 bases between them. The CDR3 spans 13 residues. In nucleotides, the CDR3 is TGTGCCAGCAGCCCCCACGTTAGCACTGAAGCTTTCTTT. Its translation is CASSPHVSTEAFF. Supplemented by reference TRBV11-2 and TRBJ1-1, the full variable domain reads EAGVAQSPRYKIIEKRQSVAFWCNPISGHATLYWYQQILGQGPKLLIQFQNNGVVDDSQLPKDRFSAERLKGVDSTLKIQPAKLEDSAVYLCASSPHVSTEAFFGQGTRLTVV.

The V call is TRBV11-2, the J call TRBJ2-2, with 8 bases fitting TRBD1. Unmatched junction bases numbered 9, after V lost 5 bases and J lost 4 bases. CDR1 is SGHAT and CDR2 is FQNNGV in the germline V gene. The CDR3 spans 16 residues. CDR3 in amino acids: CASSVIPGGVTGELFF. The CDR3 DNA reads TGTGCCAGCAGCGTAATCCCAGGGGGCGTCACCGGGGAGCTGTTTTTT.

This rearrangement joins TRBV5-6 to TRBJ2-7; 15 bases are a match to TRBD2. CDR3 size: 19 residues. J lost 3 bases, V lost 7 bases, and 17 bases had no gene match. Per the germline V gene, CDR1 is SGHDT and CDR2 is YYEEEE. The CDR3 reads CASQFGLAGGPNHYYEQYF. CDR3 nucleotide sequence: TGTGCCAGCCAATTTGGACTAGCGGGAGGGCCGAACCATTACTACGAGCAGTACTTC. Based on the CDR3 plus reference TRBV5-6 and TRBJ2-7, the full variable domain is DAGVTQSPTHLIKTRGQQVTLRCSPKSGHDTVSWYQQALGQGPQFIFQYYEEEERQRGNFPDRFSGHQFPNYSSELNVNALLLGDSALYLCASQFGLAGGPNHYYEQYFGPGTRLTVT.

Here the CDR3 reads CASRRAVPNQPQHF. CDR3 DNA: TGTGCCAGCAGGAGGGCCGTCCCCAATCAGCCCCAGCATTTT. V and J are TRBV2 and TRBJ1-5; D is unclear. V was shortened by 6 bases and J by 3 bases, with 12 bases between the two germline ends. This CDR3 has 14 amino acids. The V gene's germline CDR1 is SNHLY and CDR2 FYNNEI.

The J gene is TRBJ2-3, the V gene TRBV9; a possible D gene is TRBD2 (6 bases). Between the trimmed V and J ends, which lost 0 bases and 2 bases, there was a span of 13 bases. The germline CDR1 and CDR2 sequences are SGDLS and YYNGEE. This CDR3 spans 16 amino acids. CDR3 bases: TGTGCCAGCAGCGTAGCGCTCGGGGGAAACACAGATACGCAGTATTTT. Protein product: CASSVALGGNTDTQYF.

This chain joins TRBV5-6 and TRBJ1-2; 10 bases line up with TRBD1. Germline CDR1 and CDR2: SGHDT and YYEEEE. The CDR3 runs 16 residues. V lost 4 bases and J lost 5; bases outside the gene matches: 11. Here the CDR3 reads CASSGTGQGRYYGYTF. DNA for the CDR3: TGTGCCAGCAGCGGGACGGGACAGGGGCGTTATTATGGCTACACCTTC.

The V and J genes are TRBV10-3 and TRBJ1-6, with TRBD1 matching over 10 bases. This CDR3 spans 16 amino acids. Germline CDR1 and CDR2: ENHRY and SYGVKD. V was clipped by 6 bases and J by 7 bases; unmatched bases: 9. CDR3 amino acids: CAISTRRGQGNSPLHF. CDR3 DNA sequence: TGTGCCATCAGCACGCGTAGGGGACAGGGGAATTCACCCCTCCACTTT.

This chain uses TRBV18 with TRBJ1-5; 8 bases map to TRBD1. This CDR3 contains 16 residues. V lost 3 bases and J lost 5; bases outside the gene matches: 9. CDR1 and CDR2 (germline): KGHSH, LQKENI. The CDR3 loop reads CASSPREAGGYQPQHF. As DNA, the CDR3 is TGTGCCAGCTCACCCCGCGAGGCAGGGGGCTATCAGCCCCAGCATTTT.

The chain links TRBV18 to TRBJ2-3, with TRBD2 matching over 11 bases. Germline CDR1 KGHSH, CDR2 LQKENI. The CDR3 has 15 residues. The V gene end was trimmed by 4 bases and the J gene end by 4 bases; junction bases not matched to a gene: 4. The DNA for the CDR3 is TGTGCCAGCTCACTACGGACTAGCGGGTCAGATACGCAGTATTTT. Protein sequence: CASSLRTSGSDTQYF.

This clone was counted between two and nine times. The V and J genes are TRBV4-1 and TRBJ1-5, with 8 nucleotides matching TRBD1. The CDR3 loop spans 16 amino acids. The germline gives CDR1 MGHRA, CDR2 YSYEKL. The ends lost 3 bases at V and 7 bases at J; junction bases unmatched: 11. CDR3 DNA sequence: TGCGCCAGCAGCCATGTCCCTGCCAGGGGGCCACAGCCCCAGCATTTT. It yields the protein CASSHVPARGPQPQHF.